A selection of T cell receptor beta chains follows, all from one sample in a study of cytomegalovirus exposure and HLA in healthy donors. Only in-frame clones appear in the TCRdb table, and some are missing; sequencing was by immunoSEQ multiplex PCR. The top ten hold approximately 3.6% of the sample, which has about 94,000 clones, 75% to 80% seen once. The sample taken for sequencing was PBMCs. Every receptor here comes from a middle-aged woman in good health and CMV-seronegative. The CDR3 runs from the conserved cysteine through the conserved F or W. D genes are given only for firm matches. Size values are once, few and many counts, or a class for expanded clones, and some rows have none.

D	size	V	J	DNA	CDR3
NA	NA	TRBV30	TRBJ2-1	TGTGCCTGGAGCGGGGACTACAATGAGCAGTTCTTC	CAWSGDYNEQFF
NA	few	TRBV5-8	TRBJ1-6	TGTGCCAGCAGCTTCTCAGGACATCGGGTAGATAATTCACCCCTCAACTTT	CASSFSGHRVDNSPLNF
NA	NA	TRBV14	TRBJ2-1	TGTGCCAGCAGCCAAGAACAGGGACACCGCTACAATGAGCAGTTCTTC	CASSQEQGHRYNEQFF
TRBD1	NA	TRBV6-1	TRBJ2-7	TGTGCCAGCAGCCAGGGACAGCACTACGAGCAGTACTTC	CASSQGQHYEQYF
NA	NA	TRBV7-9	TRBJ2-3	TGTGCCAGCAGCTTAGAGGCGCGACAACGGACAGATACGCAGTATTTT	CASSLEARQRTDTQYF
TRBD1	NA	TRBV7-2	TRBJ2-2	TGTGCCAGCAGCGTCCGACAGGGTTTGAGGCCCGGGGAGCTGTTTTTT	CASSVRQGLRPGELFF
TRBD2	NA	TRBV7-3	TRBJ2-3	TGTGCCAGCAGCTTTAGCGGGGGGGCCAAGGATACGCAGTATTTT	CASSFSGGAKDTQYF
NA	NA	TRBV28	TRBJ1-6	TGTGCCAGCAGACAGGTTACGGATAATTCACCCCTCAACTTT	CASRQVTDNSPLNF
TRBD2	NA	TRBV7-9	TRBJ2-7	TGTTCCAGCAGCTTAAGCGGGGGTGGGTCCTACGAGCAGTACTTC	CSSSLSGGGSYEQYF
TRBD1	NA	TRBV5-1	TRBJ2-5	TGCGCCAGCAGCTTGGGGAGGGACAGGGGGCCGCGGGAGACCCAGTACTTC	CASSLGRDRGPRETQYF
NA	NA	TRBV11-3	TRBJ1-1	TGTGCCAGCAGCTTATGGGGCGGCGCTGAAGCTTTCTTT	CASSLWGGAEAFF
NA	NA	TRBV6-1	TRBJ2-4	TGTGCCAGCAGGGACGGACAGCTAGCCAAAAACATTCAGTACTTC	CASRDGQLAKNIQYF
NA	NA	TRBV27	TRBJ2-7	TGTGCCAGCAGTACATACGCCGGGGGGCTTAGCTCCTACGAGCAGTACTTC	CASSTYAGGLSSYEQYF